This entry lists 32 T cell receptor beta chains sequenced from one sample in a study of response to subunit inactivated influenza vaccine. TCRdb called the RT-PCR reads again in MiXCR, with one record for every CDR3 protein. Here the sample spans 560,000 or so distinct CDR3 sequences, 7.5% to 8.5% being singletons. The input for sequencing was PBMCs from blood, taken around 2 years after vaccination. The receptors here all came from a man aged 50-75 years who received an inactivated influenza vaccine.

This clonotype was seen ten or more times. The V and J genes are TRBV5-1 and TRBJ1-1, with D possibly being TRBD1 (5 bases). V lost 0 bases to trimming and J lost 1 base, with 10 bases between them. From germline, CDR1 is SGHRS and CDR2 YFSETQ. The CDR3 runs to 15 residues. CDR3 DNA: TGCGCCAGCAGCTTGGGGGGACGGCGGAACACTGAAGCTTTCTTT. Translating gives CASSLGGRRNTEAFF.

This clonotype was seen a few times. Just one base apart from a much larger clone, this may be a read error. V usage is TRBV20-1 and J usage is TRBJ2-3; 10 nucleotides agree with TRBD2. Germline V gene sequence: CDR1 DFQATT, CDR2 SNEGSKA (reference sequence). CDR3 size: 16 residues. CDR3 DNA sequence: TGCTGTGCTGGGGATCCGGCTAGCGGGAGCTTAGATACGCAGTATTTT. The encoded protein is CCAGDPASGSLDTQYF.

A word on this clonotype: This may be a read error, as it is one base from a much larger clone. The V gene is TRBV4-2, the J gene TRBJ1-1; no clear D. V was cut by 0 bases and J by 1 base, with 3 bases left in between. Germline values: CDR1 LGHNA, CDR2 YNFKEQ. The CDR3 spans 13 residues. The chain's CDR3 is CASSQDGNTEAFF. CDR3 coding DNA: TGTGCCAGCAGCCAAGACGGGAACACTGAAGCTTTCTTT.

This clonotype was detected a few times. The chain couples TRBV5-5 to TRBJ2-7, with D uncertain. The CDR3 has 13 residues. Germline-derived CDR1 and CDR2 are SGHKS and YYEKEE (reference sequence). V lost 1 base to trimming and J lost 4 bases, with 9 bases between them. The CDR3 region has the DNA TGTGCCAGCAGCTTGTTACTCAATTACGAGCAGTACTTC. This encodes CASSLLLNYEQYF.

This rearrangement joins TRBV12-3 or TRBV12-4 to TRBJ1-5; D possibly corresponds to TRBD1 (6 bases). There are 15 residues in the CDR3. The V end lost 6 bases, the J end lost 0 bases, and 12 bases lay between the germline ends. CDR3 in DNA: TGTGCCAGCAGGCAGACAGGTATTAGCAATCAGCCCCAGCATTTT. As protein: CASRQTGISNQPQHF.

This clonotype was found a few times. The V call is TRBV15, the J call TRBJ1-5; 10 bases fit TRBD1. Germline lookup yields CDR1 LNHNV and CDR2 YYDKDF (reference sequence). This CDR3 is 16 amino acids long. Trimming at V came to 4 bases and at J to 2 bases, leaving 5 bases not matched to a gene. CDR3 sequence (DNA): TGTGCCACCAGCATTGACAGGGGGCGGCGCAATCAGCCCCAGCATTTT. It specifies CATSIDRGRRNQPQHF. Full variable domain (missing parts from reference TRBV15 and TRBJ1-5): DAMVIQNPRYQVTQFGKPVTLSCSQTLNHNVMYWYQQKSSQAPKLLFHYYDKDFNNEADTPDNFQSRRPNTSFCFLDIRSPGLGDTAMYLCATSIDRGRRNQPQHFGDGTRLSIL.

This clonotype was counted many times. The rearrangement uses TRBV4-1 and TRBJ2-1; unclear D gene. The germline V gene has CDR1 MGHRA and CDR2 YSYEKL. The CDR3 covers 13 residues. The V end was cut by 1 base, the J end by 7 bases, with 8 bases between. CDR3 nucleotides: TGCGCCAGCAGCCAAGGGCCCAAAAATGAGCAGTTCTTC. Translated: CASSQGPKNEQFF.

This clonotype showed up just a few times. This chain uses TRBV5-1 with TRBJ2-1; D is unresolved. CDR1 and CDR2 (germline): SGHRS, YFSETQ. The CDR3 has 13 amino acids. The V end lost 2 bases, the J end lost 9 bases, and 12 bases lay between the germline ends. This CDR3 reads CASSFPPVSEQFF. The CDR3 DNA follows: TGCGCCAGCAGCTTTCCCCCGGTGAGTGAGCAGTTCTTC. The full variable domain, with the rest looked up from reference TRBV5-1 and TRBJ2-1, is KAGVTQTPRYLIKTRGQQVTLSCSPISGHRSVSWYQQTPGQGLQFLFEYFSETQRNKGNFPGRFSGRQFSNSRSEMNVSTLELGDSALYLCASSFPPVSEQFFGPGTRLTVL.

This clonotype was seen at least ten times. The CDR3 sequence: CSVVGEPFSYEQYF. The DNA of the CDR3 is TGCAGCGTTGTCGGGGAACCTTTCTCCTACGAGCAGTACTTC. This rearrangement joins TRBV29-1 to TRBJ2-7; the D gene is possibly TRBD2 (5 bases). This CDR3 has 14 amino acids. Germline V CDR1 and CDR2: SQVTM, ANQGSEA. V gave up 4 bases and J gave up 0 bases, with 13 bases separating them.

This clonotype was detected a few times. The chain couples TRBV10-3 to TRBJ2-3; the match to TRBD2 covers 10 bases. With V trimmed by 6 bases and J by 2 bases, 11 bases remained unmatched. The CDR3 runs to 17 residues. Germline V lookup: CDR1 ENHRY, CDR2 SYGVKD. CDR3 DNA sequence: TGTGCCATCAGAGAACCCGCACTAGCGGGATCCACAGATACGCAGTATTTT. Translation gives CAIREPALAGSTDTQYF.

This clonotype was counted only a few times. Here the CDR3 reads CASSTQAGELFF. The CDR3 DNA follows: TGTGCCAGCAGCACTCAGGCCGGGGAGCTGTTTTTT. This sequence joins TRBV2 and TRBJ2-2; D gene unclear. CDR1 and CDR2 (germline): SNHLY, FYNNEI. V lost 6 bases, J lost 6 bases, and 8 bases lay in between. The CDR3 covers 12 residues.

V gene TRBV5-1 combines with J gene TRBJ1-6; D is perhaps TRBD1 (5 bases). Trimming took 5 bases from V and 9 from J, leaving 18 bases between them. The CDR3 contains 15 residues. Germline V gene data show CDR1 as SGHRS and CDR2 as YFSETQ. Written as DNA, the CDR3 is TGCGCCAGCAGAGCGGGGACCTCGGGCGGTTCACCCCTCCACTTT. Its protein is CASRAGTSGGSPLHF.

The J gene is TRBJ2-3, the V gene TRBV20-1; D could derive from TRBD1 or TRBD2 (6 bases each). The germline V gene encodes CDR1 DFQATT and CDR2 SNEGSKA (reference sequence). The length of the CDR3 is 18 residues. V shed 0 bases and J shed 2 bases, with 21 bases lying between them. CDR3 region: CSARDWRGDSWNTDTQYF. The CDR3 DNA follows: TGCAGTGCTAGAGATTGGAGGGGGGACTCCTGGAACACAGATACGCAGTATTTT.

The chain carries TRBV12-3 or TRBV12-4 and TRBJ2-1; 7 bases fit TRBD1. This CDR3 has 15 residues. The V segment lost 7 bases and the J segment 3 bases; nucleotides outside the gene matches: 9. CDR3 coding DNA: TGTGCCAGCATAACGGGACAGTTTAACTACAATGAGCAGTTCTTC. Translated, it gives CASITGQFNYNEQFF.

This clonotype was recorded a few times. The chain recombines TRBV20-1 with TRBJ2-7; D is unclear. The CDR3 covers 10 residues. CDR1 is DFQATT, CDR2 SNEGSKA, per germline (reference sequence). Trimming took off 3 bases at V and 5 bases at J, with 5 bases between the two ends. CDR3 coding DNA: TGCAGTGCTAGCCACCACGAGCAGTACTTC. This encodes CSASHHEQYF.

This clonotype was detected ten times or more. The chain combines TRBV9 with TRBJ2-5, with TRBD2 identical over 8 bases. Per germline, CDR1 SGDLS and CDR2 YYNGEE. The CDR3 has 15 amino acids. J was trimmed by 0 bases and V by 4 bases; bases with no gene match: 5. CDR3 region: CASSMTSANQETQYF. The CDR3 DNA reads TGTGCCAGCAGCATGACTAGCGCGAACCAAGAGACCCAGTACTTC.

Only a few counts were recorded for this clonotype. The CDR3 protein is CSASPGDSINIQYF. Written as DNA, the CDR3 is TGCAGTGCCAGCCCCGGGGACAGTATCAACATTCAGTACTTC. The chain is built from TRBV20-1 and TRBJ2-4, with 7 positions matching TRBD1. The length of the CDR3 is 14 residues. The V gene end was trimmed by 6 bases and the J gene end by 7 bases; junction bases not matched to a gene: 12. Germline assignment: CDR1 DFQATT and CDR2 SNEGSKA (reference sequence).

This clonotype was found many times. The chain has TRBV18 and TRBJ1-2, with a possible D match to TRBD1 (5 bases). The CDR3 totals 15 residues. The germline V gene has CDR1 KGHSH and CDR2 LQKENI. V was pared by 3 bases and J by 8 bases, with 19 bases between. In nucleotides, the CDR3 is TGTGCCAGCTCACCTCCTGGGACCTCCGGCGGAGGCTACACCTTC. Residues: CASSPPGTSGGGYTF. Drawing the rest from reference TRBV18 and TRBJ1-2, the complete variable domain is NAGVMQNPRHLVRRRGQEARLRCSPMKGHSHVYWYRQLPEEGLKFMVYLQKENIIDESGMPKERFSAEFPKEGPSILRIQQVVRGDSAAYFCASSPPGTSGGGYTFGSGTRLTVV.

In this sample, this clonotype turned up a few times. V and J are TRBV5-6 and TRBJ2-3; TRBD2 agrees at 7 bases. Germline values: CDR1 SGHDT, CDR2 YYEEEE. This CDR3 is 16 amino acids long. V was clipped by 4 bases and J by 3 bases; unmatched bases: 11. Here the CDR3 DNA reads TGTGCCAGCAGCAAAACGACTAGCATGGTAACAGATACGCAGTATTTT. It specifies CASSKTTSMVTDTQYF. Full variable domain (outside the CDR3, taken from reference TRBV5-6 and TRBJ2-3): DAGVTQSPTHLIKTRGQQVTLRCSPKSGHDTVSWYQQALGQGPQFIFQYYEEEERQRGNFPDRFSGHQFPNYSSELNVNALLLGDSALYLCASSKTTSMVTDTQYFGPGTRLTVL.

CDR3 in amino acids: CATSRVETQYF. The CDR3, as DNA: TGTGCCACCAGCAGAGTAGAGACCCAGTACTTC. This chain connects TRBV15 to TRBJ2-5, with D hard to call. Germline loops: CDR1 LNHNV, CDR2 YYDKDF (reference sequence). V lost 1 base, J lost 4 bases, and 1 base lay in between. The length of the CDR3 is 11 residues.

V is TRBV28 and J is TRBJ1-6, with TRBD1 as a possible D gene (6 bases). The V gene's germline CDR1 is MDHEN and CDR2 SYDVKM. The CDR3 runs to 16 residues. Trimming cost V 5 bases and J 6 bases, with 17 bases left between them. In DNA, the CDR3 is TGTGCCAGCAGTATAGCTAGGGGGGCGCTTAATTCACCCCTCCACTTT. It yields the protein CASSIARGALNSPLHF.

This clonotype was picked up a small number of times. The genes are TRBV5-6 and TRBJ2-5; 12 bases map to TRBD2. CDR1 SGHDT and CDR2 YYEEEE come from the germline V gene. The CDR3 consists of 13 residues. The trim removed 4 bases at V and 5 bases at J, leaving 0 bases unmatched. The CDR3 reads CASSGTSGETQYF. The CDR3 bases are TGTGCCAGCAGCGGGACTAGCGGGGAGACCCAGTACTTC.

There are a few counts of this clonotype. V usage is TRBV12-3 or TRBV12-4 and J usage is TRBJ1-5; D is unresolved. V was shortened by 5 bases and J by 9 bases, with 14 bases between the two germline ends. The CDR3 runs to 13 residues. This CDR3 is CASSRATVLPQHF. The DNA of the CDR3 is TGTGCCAGCAGTCGAGCCACAGTTCTGCCCCAGCATTTT.

The chain employs TRBV12-3 or TRBV12-4 and TRBJ1-3; D is unclear. V lost 0 bases and J 3 bases, leaving 15 bases between the germline ends. This CDR3 region has 17 residues. The CDR3 loop reads CASSLAVAHRFGNTIYF. The CDR3 DNA reads as TGTGCCAGCAGTTTAGCGGTGGCTCACAGATTTGGAAACACCATATATTTT.

This chain links TRBV28 with TRBJ2-1; weak D call: TRBD1 (5 bases). V was cut by 8 bases and J by 1 base, with 15 bases left in between. The CDR3 spans 15 residues. In germline, CDR1 is MDHEN, CDR2 SYDVKM. The CDR3 sequence is CASFSPRQSYNEQFF. The CDR3 DNA reads TGTGCCAGCTTCTCCCCCCGACAGTCCTACAATGAGCAGTTCTTC.

This clonotype has only a few counts. The chain couples TRBV6-1 to TRBJ2-7; D not resolved. The CDR3 has 14 residues. Germline CDR1 MNHNS, CDR2 SASEGT. The ends were cut back, 8 bases at V and 1 base at J, with 15 bases in the middle. CDR3 DNA: TGTGCCAGCGTGCATCGCAGATATTCCTACGAGCAGTACTTC. Protein sequence: CASVHRRYSYEQYF.

This clonotype was recorded a few times. The V gene is TRBV20-1, the J gene TRBJ2-7; 9 nucleotides line up with TRBD1. Germline CDR1 and CDR2: DFQATT and SNEGSKA (reference sequence). The CDR3 covers 14 residues. V was pared by 0 bases and J by 4 bases, with 4 bases of the junction left unmatched. CDR3 in amino acids: CSAREPTGGYEQYF. DNA of the CDR3: TGCAGTGCTAGAGAGCCGACAGGGGGATACGAGCAGTACTTC.

The V call is TRBV5-1, the J call TRBJ2-2; possible D gene TRBD1, 5 bases. Germline CDR1 SGHRS, CDR2 YFSETQ. This CDR3 comprises 17 residues. The ends were cut back, 0 bases at V and 0 bases at J, with 12 bases in the middle. This CDR3 is CASSLGQFQSNTGELFF. CDR3 DNA sequence: TGCGCCAGCAGCTTGGGACAGTTTCAATCGAACACCGGGGAGCTGTTTTTT.

The rearrangement links TRBV6-5 to TRBJ1-6; maybe TRBD1 (5 bases). The CDR3 length is 15 residues. Between the trimmed V and J ends, which lost 4 bases and 7 bases, there was a span of 14 bases. Germline CDR1 reads MNHEY; CDR2 reads SVGAGI. The CDR3 sequence: CASSWGLNENSPLHF. In DNA form, the CDR3 reads TGTGCCAGCAGTTGGGGCCTAAACGAAAATTCACCCCTCCACTTT.

This clonotype showed up just a few times. V gene TRBV20-1 combines with J gene TRBJ2-1; TRBD1 agrees at 8 bases. This CDR3 region has 14 residues. Germline V gene data show CDR1 as DFQATT and CDR2 as SNEGSKA (reference sequence). V gave up 5 bases and J gave up 5 bases; unmatched junction bases: 8. CDR3 sequence (DNA): TGCAGTGCTTCCCCTGGGACAGGCAACAATGAGCAGTTCTTC. Translating it yields CSASPGTGNNEQFF.

The rearrangement joins TRBV5-1 to TRBJ2-5; 8 bases line up with TRBD2. CDR3 length: 16 amino acids. V shed 0 bases and J 4 bases; nucleotides not matched to a gene: 8. Per germline, CDR1 SGHRS and CDR2 YFSETQ. DNA of the CDR3: TGCGCCAGCAGCTTGGGTCCGGCGGGAGGAGGAGAGACCCAGTACTTC. As protein: CASSLGPAGGGETQYF. The complete variable domain, with remaining parts taken from reference TRBV5-1 and TRBJ2-5, reads KAGVTQTPRYLIKTRGQQVTLSCSPISGHRSVSWYQQTPGQGLQFLFEYFSETQRNKGNFPGRFSGRQFSNSRSEMNVSTLELGDSALYLCASSLGPAGGGETQYFGPGTRLLVL.

This clonotype appeared many times. This chain joins TRBV20-1 and TRBJ1-1, with 7 bases matching TRBD1. Per the germline V gene, CDR1 is DFQATT and CDR2 is SNEGSKA (reference sequence). The CDR3 consists of 14 residues. With V trimmed by 0 bases and J by 6 bases, 7 bases remained unmatched. CDR3 DNA sequence: TGCAGTGCTAGAGATCTAACAGGGGCGTCTGAAGCTTTCTTT. Its protein is CSARDLTGASEAFF.